Following are 11 T cell receptor beta chains from one sample sequenced in a study of T cell changes during pregnancy in multiple sclerosis. The assay was immunoSEQ multiplex PCR, and TCRdb's table has in-frame clones only and misses some. The sample has tens of thousands of clones; around nine tenths are singletons. The sequencing used CD4+ T cells from peripheral blood mononuclear cells, collected in the second trimester of pregnancy. Receptor source: a female donor with multiple sclerosis, enrolled in a pregnancy study.

The J gene is TRBJ2-3, the V gene TRBV25-1; 7 nucleotides line up with TRBD2. This CDR3 spans 16 amino acids. V gave up 6 bases and J gave up 2 bases; unmatched junction bases: 11. Per germline, CDR1 MGHDK and CDR2 SYGVNS. CDR3 DNA: TGTGCCAGCAGCAAGGTCGGCGGGAGAGCCACAGATACGCAGTATTTT. Translating gives CASSKVGGRATDTQYF.

In this sample, this clone turned up a few times. The chain uses TRBV28 and TRBJ2-7; TRBD1 aligns across 10 bases. V shed 6 bases and J 4 bases; nucleotides not matched to a gene: 9. From germline, CDR1 is MDHEN and CDR2 SYDVKM. The CDR3 has 15 amino acids. CDR3 nucleotide sequence: TGTGCCAGCAGGGGAACTCGACAGGGGGCGTACGAGCAGTACTTC. It encodes CASRGTRQGAYEQYF.

This clone came up once. The chain uses TRBV27 and TRBJ1-6, with D possibly matching TRBD1 (6 bases). CDR1 and CDR2 from the germline V gene are MNHEY and SMNVEV (reference sequence). The CDR3 extends over 15 amino acids. The V gene lost 2 bases and the J gene lost 4 bases, with 9 bases spanning the gap. The CDR3 nucleotides are TGTGCCAGCAGTTTAGGGGGCGCTTATAATTCACCCCTCCACTTT. Amino acid sequence: CASSLGGAYNSPLHF.

The chain is built from TRBV5-1 and TRBJ1-2, with D possibly being TRBD1 (6 bases). There are 14 residues in the CDR3. V shed 2 bases and J shed 8 bases, with 16 bases lying between them. Germline V gene lookup returns CDR1 SGHRS and CDR2 YFSETQ. The CDR3: CASSFPGAAGGYTF. The CDR3 coding sequence is TGCGCCAGCAGCTTTCCAGGGGCCGCCGGAGGCTACACCTTC.

This clone showed up just once. V usage is TRBV7-9 and J usage is TRBJ1-6; D ambiguous. The V gene's germline CDR1 is SEHNR and CDR2 FQNEAQ (reference sequence). This CDR3 has 15 residues. Trimming shortened V by 5 bases and J by 7 bases, and 15 bases separated the two germline ends. Written as DNA, the CDR3 is TGTGCCAGCAGCCCCGCCGGTTGGAGGAATTCACCCCTCCACTTT. This encodes CASSPAGWRNSPLHF.

The chain carries TRBV6-6 and TRBJ2-3, with 10 nucleotides matching TRBD2. Trimming cost V 6 bases and J 0 bases; bases outside gene matches: 0. The CDR3 spans 14 residues. CDR1 MNHNY and CDR2 SVGAGI come from the germline V gene (reference sequence). For the CDR3, the DNA is TGTGCCAGCAGGACTAGCGGGAGCACAGATACGCAGTATTTT. This translates into CASRTSGSTDTQYF.

The chain combines TRBV15 with TRBJ2-1; TRBD2 is a possible D gene (7 bases). CDR1 and CDR2 from the germline V gene are LNHNV and YYDKDF (reference sequence). Trimming stripped 5 bases from V and 9 bases from J, with 11 bases between. The CDR3 totals 12 residues. CDR3 in amino acids: CATSGGGGEQFF. The CDR3 nucleotides are TGTGCCACCAGCGGGGGAGGGGGTGAGCAGTTCTTC.

This chain uses TRBV11-3 with TRBJ2-3; 10 bases agree with TRBD2. Trimming cost V 1 base and J 7 bases; bases outside gene matches: 8. The CDR3 runs 16 residues. The germline V gene encodes CDR1 SGHNT and CDR2 YENEEA. CDR3 in amino acids: CASSLGIAGGIHTQYF. CDR3 DNA sequence: TGTGCCAGCAGCTTAGGAATAGCGGGGGGTATCCATACGCAGTATTTT.

CDR3 coding DNA: TGTGCCAGCAGCTTGGGGCGGGGGACTATCAATGAGCAGTTCTTC. It specifies CASSLGRGTINEQFF. The chain combines TRBV5-8 with TRBJ2-1; 7 bases agree with TRBD2. After removal of 0 bases from V and 6 bases from J, the junction contained 6 bases not matched to a gene. Germline assignment: CDR1 SGHTS and CDR2 YDEGEE. The CDR3 has 15 amino acids.

The V gene is TRBV5-1, the J gene TRBJ2-3; D not certain. V was cut by 0 bases and J by 1 base, with 12 bases left in between. Germline CDR1 and CDR2: SGHRS and YFSETQ. The CDR3 loop spans 16 amino acids. The CDR3 nucleotides read TGCGCCAGCAGCTTGGGCTCTTCGCGAGGCACAGATACGCAGTATTTT. It translates to CASSLGSSRGTDTQYF.

The chain carries TRBV7-2 and TRBJ1-1; D is perhaps TRBD1 (5 bases). The V and J ends lost 1 base and 5 bases respectively, with 11 bases between them. Germline V gives CDR1 SGHTA, CDR2 FQGNSA. The CDR3 consists of 14 residues. CDR3 DNA sequence: TGTGCCAGCAGCTTAGAAGGGGCGGATACTGAAGCTTTCTTT. Protein: CASSLEGADTEAFF. Drawing the rest from reference TRBV7-2 and TRBJ1-1, the complete variable domain is GAGVSQSPSNKVTEKGKDVELRCDPISGHTALYWYRQSLGQGLEFLIYFQGNSAPDKSGLPSDRFSAERTGGSVSTLTIQRTQQEDSAVYLCASSLEGADTEAFFGQGTRLTVV.